These 29 T cell receptor beta chains were all obtained from the same sample, sequenced in a study of T cells in Graves' hyperthyroidism and ophthalmopathy. Researchers took RNA transcripts and amplified the TCR beta CDR3 regions from them. During a first-round RT-PCR of the TCR CDR3, the HTBI primer set was used. TCRdb redid the calling of the multiplex PCR reads with MiXCR, one entry per CDR3 protein. There are about 400,000 distinct CDR3 sequences in the sample; 13% to 15% occur only once, and roughly a fifth lies in the top ten. Sequencing was performed on blood. These TCRs come from a woman aged 60-75 years with Graves' ophthalmopathy.

This clonotype was detected many times. V is TRBV11-2 and J is TRBJ2-7; no definite D call. This CDR3 is 11 amino acids long. Between the trimmed V and J ends, which lost 5 bases and 3 bases, there was a span of 5 bases. Germline assignment: CDR1 SGHAT and CDR2 FQNNGV. CDR3 in amino acids: CASSVSYEQYF. DNA for the CDR3: TGTGCCAGCAGCGTTAGCTACGAGCAGTACTTC. The full variable domain, its missing parts supplied by reference TRBV11-2 and TRBJ2-7, is EAGVAQSPRYKIIEKRQSVAFWCNPISGHATLYWYQQILGQGPKLLIQFQNNGVVDDSQLPKDRFSAERLKGVDSTLKIQPAKLEDSAVYLCASSVSYEQYFGPGTRLTVT.

This clonotype was picked up many times. This rearrangement joins TRBV11-2 to TRBJ2-5; 14 nucleotides match TRBD2. From germline, CDR1 is SGHAT and CDR2 FQNNGV. V shed 5 bases and J 5 bases; nucleotides not matched to a gene: 7. This CDR3 spans 16 amino acids. The CDR3 loop reads CASSSGTSGSVETQYF. The CDR3 coding sequence is TGTGCCAGCAGCAGCGGGACTAGCGGGAGTGTGGAGACCCAGTACTTC.

The sample holds a few counts of this clonotype. CDR3 in DNA: TGTGCCAGCAGTCCCCGGGACTGGGGGACCGGGGAGCTGTTTTTT. It encodes CASSPRDWGTGELFF. The genes are TRBV6-1 and TRBJ2-2; D possibly corresponds to TRBD2 (6 bases). The CDR3 length is 15 residues. Germline V gives CDR1 MNHNS, CDR2 SASEGT. Trimming took off 5 bases at V and 5 bases at J, with 15 bases between the two ends.

This clonotype was recorded many times. This chain links TRBV20-1 with TRBJ1-4, with D possibly matching TRBD1 (6 bases). The germline gives CDR1 DFQATT, CDR2 SNEGSKA (reference sequence). Trimming shortened V by 3 bases and J by 7 bases, and 12 bases separated the two germline ends. The CDR3 sequence is 13 residues long. The CDR3 loop is CSASSEGGEKLFF. CDR3 sequence (DNA): TGCAGTGCTAGTTCCGAGGGGGGTGAAAAACTGTTTTTT.

This clonotype was counted at least ten times. The chain recombines TRBV20-1 with TRBJ2-1; D is possibly TRBD1 (5 bases). CDR1 DFQATT and CDR2 SNEGSKA come from the germline V gene (reference sequence). The CDR3 has 15 residues. Trimming stripped 0 bases from V and 2 bases from J, with 11 bases between. This CDR3 is CSARDARVPYNEQFF. CDR3 coding DNA: TGCAGTGCTAGAGATGCCAGGGTACCCTACAATGAGCAGTTCTTC.

The rearrangement uses TRBV7-9 and TRBJ2-4; D is possibly TRBD2 (7 bases). CDR3 length: 16 amino acids. Germline assignment: CDR1 SEHNR and CDR2 FQNEAQ (reference sequence). Trimming left V 5 bases short and J 6 bases short, with 20 bases between. CDR3 DNA: TGTGCCAGCAGCCAAGGGGGGGGGGCGCGAGGAAACATTCAGTACTTC. This gives the protein CASSQGGGARGNIQYF. The full variable domain, its missing parts supplied by reference TRBV7-9 and TRBJ2-4, is DTGVSQNPRHKITKRGQNVTFRCDPISEHNRLYWYRQTLGQGPEFLTYFQNEAQLEKSRLLSDRFSAERPKGSFSTLEIQRTEQGDSAMYLCASSQGGGARGNIQYFGAGTRLSVL.

The gene calls are TRBV4-2 and TRBJ2-7, with D tentatively TRBD1 (6 bases). The CDR3 covers 13 residues. V was trimmed by 1 base and J by 5 bases, leaving 9 bases between them. Germline V CDR1 and CDR2: LGHNA, YNFKEQ. This CDR3 is CASSQVGGNEQYF. DNA for the CDR3: TGTGCCAGCAGCCAAGTAGGGGGTAACGAGCAGTACTTC.

This clonotype was observed at least ten times. This chain joins TRBV28 and TRBJ2-3; D gene uncertain. The CDR3 consists of 15 residues. Between the trimmed V and J ends, which lost 2 bases and 0 bases, there was a span of 9 bases. Per the germline V gene, CDR1 is MDHEN and CDR2 is SYDVKM. Here the CDR3 DNA reads TGTGCCAGCAGTTTAAAGACCCGAAGCACAGATACGCAGTATTTT. This sequence encodes CASSLKTRSTDTQYF.

The V and J genes are TRBV24-1 and TRBJ1-2; 10 bases agree with TRBD1. This CDR3 comprises 15 residues. V was pared by 6 bases and J by 4 bases, with 7 bases of the junction left unmatched. The V gene's germline CDR1 is KGHDR and CDR2 SFDVKD. This CDR3 reads CATSISTGGVYGYTF. The CDR3 bases are TGTGCCACCAGTATATCGACAGGGGGCGTCTATGGCTACACCTTC.

The sample holds many counts of this clonotype. The chain employs TRBV20-1 and TRBJ2-2; 8 bases fit TRBD1. CDR1 and CDR2 (germline): DFQATT, SNEGSKA (reference sequence). After removal of 1 base from V and 5 bases from J, the junction contained 3 bases not matched to a gene. The CDR3 spans 14 residues. The CDR3 loop is CSARGQGSTGELFF. The CDR3 DNA reads TGCAGTGCTAGAGGACAGGGGTCAACCGGGGAGCTGTTTTTT.

The chain couples TRBV9 to TRBJ1-2, with D perhaps TRBD1 (6 bases). V was shortened by 0 bases and J by 1 base, with 13 bases between the two germline ends. The CDR3 sequence is 16 residues long. Germline V CDR1 and CDR2: SGDLS, YYNGEE. CDR3 loop: CASSVAAGAINYGYTF. The CDR3 DNA sequence: TGTGCCAGCAGCGTAGCGGCAGGGGCGATTAACTATGGCTACACCTTC. Filled out from reference TRBV9 and TRBJ1-2, the complete variable domain reads DSGVTQTPKHLITATGQRVTLRCSPRSGDLSVYWYQQSLDQGLQFLIQYYNGEERAKGNILERFSAQQFPDLHSELNLSSLELGDSALYFCASSVAAGAINYGYTFGSGTRLTVV.

This clonotype was observed many times. This chain connects TRBV12-3 or TRBV12-4 to TRBJ2-3; TRBD2 matches at 11 bases. V was pared by 7 bases and J by 4 bases, with 10 bases of the junction left unmatched. The CDR3 sequence is 16 residues long. The CDR3 bases are TGTGCCAGCATCCAACATAGCGGGAGGGCCGCAGATACGCAGTATTTT. Translation gives CASIQHSGRAADTQYF.

This clonotype has a count of ten or more. The rearrangement joins TRBV2 to TRBJ1-4; no definite D call. This CDR3 has 14 residues. V lost 7 bases and J lost 1, with 10 bases in between. Germline lookup yields CDR1 SNHLY and CDR2 FYNNEI. The CDR3 DNA sequence: TGTGCCAGCAATCGACCGGGAACTAATGAAAAACTGTTTTTT. It encodes CASNRPGTNEKLFF.

This clonotype came up a few times. The chain links TRBV7-3 to TRBJ1-2; D is ambiguous. Trimming removed 3 bases from V and 5 bases from J, with 16 bases in between. CDR1 is SGHTA and CDR2 is FQGTGA in the germline V gene. The CDR3 loop spans 15 amino acids. This CDR3 is CASSLGAGGGYGYTF. The CDR3 DNA follows: TGTGCCAGCAGCTTGGGAGCAGGCGGCGGGTATGGCTACACCTTC. Together with reference TRBV7-3 and TRBJ1-2, the CDR3 gives the full variable domain: GAGVSQTPSNKVTEKGKYVELRCDPISGHTALYWYRQSLGQGPEFLIYFQGTGAADDSGLPNDRFFAVRPEGSVSTLKIQRTERGDSAVYLCASSLGAGGGYGYTFGSGTRLTVV.

This clonotype appeared many times. The chain joins TRBV6-1 to TRBJ1-5, with TRBD1 matching over 7 bases. Unmatched junction bases numbered 4, after V lost 6 bases and J lost 5 bases. The CDR3 contains 13 residues. Germline CDR1 MNHNS, CDR2 SASEGT. CDR3 region: CASRGDRHQPQHF. The CDR3, as DNA: TGTGCCAGCAGAGGGGACAGACATCAGCCCCAGCATTTT.

Ten or more counts support this clonotype. V and J are TRBV12-3 or TRBV12-4 and TRBJ2-7; 10 positions agree with TRBD2. CDR3 length: 14 amino acids. The V gene end was trimmed by 1 base and the J gene end by 5 bases; junction bases not matched to a gene: 2. The CDR3 loop is CASSLGAGGDEQYF. The CDR3 region has the DNA TGTGCCAGCAGTTTAGGAGCGGGAGGGGACGAGCAGTACTTC.

This chain links TRBV11-2 with TRBJ2-7; no reliable D call. Deletions cut 5 bases from V and 4 bases from J, with 6 bases between. Germline V gene lookup returns CDR1 SGHAT and CDR2 FQNNGV. The CDR3 runs 11 residues. CDR3 nucleotides: TGTGCCAGCAGCCCCTGGTACGAGCAGTACTTC. Its translation is CASSPWYEQYF. Full variable domain (rest looked up from reference TRBV11-2 and TRBJ2-7): EAGVAQSPRYKIIEKRQSVAFWCNPISGHATLYWYQQILGQGPKLLIQFQNNGVVDDSQLPKDRFSAERLKGVDSTLKIQPAKLEDSAVYLCASSPWYEQYFGPGTRLTVT.

J is TRBJ1-1 and V is TRBV10-3, with 10 bases fitting TRBD1. The CDR3 spans 15 residues. Germline CDR1 reads ENHRY; CDR2 reads SYGVKD. With V trimmed by 3 bases and J by 3 bases, 4 bases remained unmatched. The CDR3 protein is CAISELGQGHTEAFF. Written as DNA, the CDR3 is TGTGCCATCAGTGAATTGGGACAGGGGCACACTGAAGCTTTCTTT.

This clonotype was counted a few times. This rearrangement joins TRBV19 to TRBJ1-1; a possible D gene is TRBD1 (5 bases). V was trimmed by 9 bases and J by 8 bases, leaving 25 bases between them. Germline V gene lookup returns CDR1 LNHDA and CDR2 SQIVND (reference sequence). CDR3 length equals 15 residues. The CDR3 region has the DNA TGTGCCAGCACCGTCTCGGGGGAAGGTCCGGTCGAAGCTTTCTTT. Translating it yields CASTVSGEGPVEAFF.

This clonotype was seen many times. This chain joins TRBV6-1 and TRBJ2-1; 9 bases are a match to TRBD1. The V and J ends lost 0 bases and 3 bases, in that order; junction bases with no gene match: 3. Germline assignment: CDR1 MNHNS and CDR2 SASEGT. This CDR3 is built from 16 residues. Written as DNA, the CDR3 is TGTGCCAGCAGTGAAGCGGGGACAGGGTTCTACAATGAGCAGTTCTTC. As protein: CASSEAGTGFYNEQFF.

V and J are TRBV27 and TRBJ1-2; the match to TRBD1 covers 10 bases. CDR1 is MNHEY and CDR2 is SMNVEV in the germline V gene (reference sequence). There are 16 residues in the CDR3. Trimming removed 6 bases from V and 4 bases from J; junction bases left unmatched: 11. CDR3 bases: TGTGCCAGCAGCCGCAGGGGGGACAGGGGATCCTATGGCTACACCTTC. Protein sequence: CASSRRGDRGSYGYTF.

This clonotype was recorded at least ten times. The rearrangement links TRBV29-1 to TRBJ2-4; a possible D gene is TRBD1 (5 bases). The CDR3 is 14 residues long. Germline CDR1 reads SQVTM; CDR2 reads ANQGSEA. The V end lost 7 bases, the J end lost 0 bases, and 13 bases lay between the germline ends. CDR3 residues: CSAMDILAKNIQYF. The CDR3 DNA is TGCAGCGCCATGGACATTCTAGCCAAAAACATTCAGTACTTC.

This clonotype occurred many times. The V and J genes are TRBV5-1 and TRBJ2-1; the D gene is possibly TRBD2 (5 bases). The germline CDR1 and CDR2 sequences are SGHRS and YFSETQ. The CDR3 is 15 residues long. V shed 0 bases and J shed 7 bases, with 14 bases lying between them. The CDR3, as DNA: TGCGCCAGCAGCTTGGGGACTGCCCCGAGGAATGAGCAGTTCTTC. Translated, it gives CASSLGTAPRNEQFF.

Only a few counts were recorded for this clonotype. V usage is TRBV5-1 and J usage is TRBJ2-2, with 8 positions matching TRBD1. Germline values: CDR1 SGHRS, CDR2 YFSETQ. The CDR3 totals 17 residues. J lost 0 bases, V lost 4 bases, and 8 bases had no gene match. The CDR3 protein is CASSQRQGTANTGELFF. CDR3 DNA: TGCGCCAGCAGCCAAAGACAGGGGACGGCGAACACCGGGGAGCTGTTTTTT.

This clonotype showed up many times. The chain employs TRBV7-3 and TRBJ2-2; D uncertain. V gave up 5 bases and J gave up 5 bases, with 12 bases separating them. Germline CDR1 SGHTA, CDR2 FQGTGA. This CDR3 has 14 amino acids. CDR3 in amino acids: CASSAGYATGELFF. The CDR3 DNA reads TGTGCCAGCAGCGCCGGATATGCGACCGGGGAGCTGTTTTTT.

This clonotype appeared a few times. V and J are TRBV11-2 and TRBJ1-2, with TRBD1 matching 9 bases. CDR1 SGHAT and CDR2 FQNNGV come from the germline V gene. Germline trimming cut 5 bases from V and 8 bases from J; bases unmatched to any gene: 15. The CDR3 runs 16 residues. CDR3 sequence reads: CASSPRPGQGFRGYTF. In DNA, the CDR3 is TGTGCCAGCAGCCCCCGACCGGGACAGGGTTTTCGGGGCTACACCTTC.

The chain combines TRBV7-8 with TRBJ2-1, with 10 bases identical to TRBD1. V lost 5 bases, J lost 8 bases, and 9 bases stayed unmatched. CDR1 SGHVS and CDR2 FQNEAQ come from the germline V gene. The CDR3 sequence is 15 residues long. The CDR3 here is CASSPLTGGLDEQFF. Written as DNA, the CDR3 is TGTGCCAGCAGCCCCCTGACAGGGGGCTTGGATGAGCAGTTCTTC.

This clonotype has just one count. Compared with germline, one end of the junction differs, possibly owing to a read error. V and J are TRBV19 and TRBJ2-1; 9 bases map to TRBD2. Germline CDR1 reads LNHDA; CDR2 reads SQIVND (reference sequence). The CDR3 loop spans 17 amino acids. This chain's CDR3 is CASRGGSGRSYYNEQSF. For the CDR3, the DNA is TGTGCCAGTAGGGGAGGGAGCGGGAGGTCCTACTACAATGAGCAGTCCTTC.

This clonotype was recorded many times. The chain carries TRBV12-3 or TRBV12-4 and TRBJ2-1, with 12 bases matching TRBD2. The length of the CDR3 is 17 residues. Trimming cost V 6 bases and J 7 bases; bases outside gene matches: 13. The CDR3 reads CASRFGETSGRMNEQFF. The DNA for the CDR3 is TGTGCCAGCAGATTTGGGGAGACTAGCGGGAGAATGAATGAGCAGTTCTTC.